This TCR beta chain derives from a study of naive and memory T cell subsets. Amplification of ligated cDNA took four PCR rounds with SP2 and nested alpha and beta constant primers. TCRdb reprocessed the UMI-ligation and nested PCR reads with MiXCR, giving one entry per CDR3 protein. The data show some 25,000 distinct CDR3 sequences, with around 5.3% seen just once and approximately 8% held by the top ten. TCR cDNA received a 3' ligated oligonucleotide that carried a UMI. Reverse transcription used DNase-treated unsorted total RNA, aiming for about 1 to 1000 ng. The ends were cut back, 5 bases at V and 5 bases at J, with 14 bases in the middle. The CDR3 contains 14 residues. Germline CDR1 is MNHEY and CDR2 is SMNVEV (reference sequence). The table lists this clonotype with many counts.

Sample: blood. This chain links TRBV27 with TRBJ2-3; D may be TRBD1 (6 bases). The source of this sequence is an adult in good health. CDR3 in amino acids: CASSGRVGGDTQYF. The DNA of the CDR3 is TGTGCCAGCAGTGGCAGGGTAGGGGGAGATACGCAGTATTTT.